This T cell receptor (beta chain) was identified during a study of OX40 agonist ivuxolimab in advanced cancers. Study-level background: An anti-OX40 (CD134) antibody with agonistic activity, ivuxolimab, was administered to patients.

Measured with immunoSEQ multiplex PCR; TCRdb has only the in-frame clones, and not every one. The table records 50,000 to 55,000 clones, more than 80% of them present only once. The germline gives CDR1 SGHTA, CDR2 FQGNSA. The CDR3 runs to 16 residues. Trimming cost V 3 bases and J 0 bases, with 11 bases left between them. The sequenced sample was CD4+ or CD8+ T cells sorted from blood, obtained in a trial of the OX40 agonist ivuxolimab. The rearrangement uses TRBV7-2 and TRBJ2-2; D may be TRBD1 (6 bases). The receptor comes from an adult with an advanced solid tumor such as melanoma, head and neck, liver or kidney cancer. Written as DNA, the CDR3 is TGTGCCAGCAGCTTCCGACAGGCCACGAACACCGGGGAGCTGTTTTTT. Translated: CASSFRQATNTGELFF.